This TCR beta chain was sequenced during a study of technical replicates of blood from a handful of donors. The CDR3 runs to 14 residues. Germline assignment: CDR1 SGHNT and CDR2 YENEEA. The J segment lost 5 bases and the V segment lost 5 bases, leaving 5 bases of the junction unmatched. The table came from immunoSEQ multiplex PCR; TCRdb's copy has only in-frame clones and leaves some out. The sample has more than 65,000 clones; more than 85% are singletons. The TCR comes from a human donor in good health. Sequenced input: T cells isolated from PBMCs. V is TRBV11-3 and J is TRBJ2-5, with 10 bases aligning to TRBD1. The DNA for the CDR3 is TGTGCCAGCAGCCTGGCGGGACAGGGGGAGACCCAGTACTTC. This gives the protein CASSLAGQGETQYF. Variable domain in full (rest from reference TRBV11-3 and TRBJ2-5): EAGVVQSPRYKIIEKKQPVAFWCNPISGHNTLYWYLQNLGQGPELLIRYENEEAVDDSQLPKDRFSAERLKGVDSTLKIQPAELGDSAVYLCASSLAGQGETQYFGPGTRLLVL.